This entry describes one TCR beta chain. Its antigen is not known. The sample is drawn from a study of neoadjuvant nivolumab and ipilimumab in lung cancer. Across the study: Nivolumab 3 mg/kg was given days 1, 15 and 29, plus ipilimumab 1 mg/kg day 1 in combination. Study-wide findings and caveats: Resected tumors had greater TCR richness and clonality than uninvolved lung. Only two of four nivolumab-treated tumors gained richness and clonality by surgery.

The table came from immunoSEQ multiplex PCR; TCRdb's copy has only in-frame clones and leaves some out. The sample lists about 4,500 clones, about 70% occurring once. Germline lookup yields CDR1 MDHEN and CDR2 SYDVKM. Trimming took 2 bases from V and 1 from J, leaving 2 bases between them. The CDR3 loop spans 12 amino acids. The sample consisted of tumor tissue, taken after neoadjuvant nivolumab, alone or with ipilimumab, at or shortly before surgery. J is TRBJ1-2 and V is TRBV28, with D hard to call. The sequence was obtained from an adult with non-small cell lung cancer. The DNA for the CDR3 is TGTGCCAGCAGTTTACTTAACTATGGCTACACCTTC. Its protein is CASSLLNYGYTF.